These 16 T cell receptor beta chains were sequenced from one sample in a study of shared clonotypes between healthy human individuals. Libraries were prepared by immunoSEQ multiplex PCR; TCRdb keeps only in-frame clonotypes and omits some of them. Found here are 2 million to 2.5 million clones, just over 90% of them singletons; the top ten hold about 1.5%. Selected positively for CCR7 and CD45RO-negative, naive CD8 cells excluded terminally differentiated effector memory CD45RA+ cells. Material: naive CD8+ T cells from PBMCs. Source of these receptors: a man between 18 and 35 years old in good health. Some clones in this sample may be carry-over from other donors' samples.

CDR3 nucleotide sequence: TGTGCCTGGAGTGAGCTAGCGGGAGAGAACTACGAGCAGTACTTC. Translated, it gives CAWSELAGENYEQYF. The chain employs TRBV30 and TRBJ2-7; 10 bases align to TRBD2. The V and J ends lost 1 base and 3 bases, in that order; junction bases with no gene match: 6. The CDR3 has 15 residues. The germline gives CDR1 GTSNPN, CDR2 SVGIG (reference sequence).

The chain recombines TRBV28 with TRBJ2-5, with 7 nucleotides matching TRBD1. V trimming: 7 bases; J trimming: 4 bases; junction bases outside the gene matches: 9. The CDR3 contains 14 residues. Germline V gives CDR1 MDHEN, CDR2 SYDVKM. Here the CDR3 DNA reads TGTGCCAGCACCAACGAGGACAGGAGAGAGACCCAGTACTTC. Its translation is CASTNEDRRETQYF.

The chain uses TRBV7-3 and TRBJ2-1, with 12 bases aligning to TRBD2. The CDR3 covers 21 residues. The junction had 25 bases not matched to a gene; V was cut back by 5 bases and J by 8 bases. The germline V gene encodes CDR1 SGHTA and CDR2 FQGTGA. Here the CDR3 reads CASSPGTGHRSLAGGGDEQFF. CDR3 DNA sequence: TGTGCCAGCAGCCCTGGGACAGGTCATCGCTCTCTAGCGGGAGGGGGTGATGAGCAGTTCTTC.

The rearrangement uses TRBV4-1 and TRBJ2-5; tentatively, D is TRBD2 (5 bases). Germline values: CDR1 MGHRA, CDR2 YSYEKL. The V end lost 1 base, the J end lost 5 bases, and 11 bases lay between the germline ends. The CDR3 has 14 amino acids. CDR3 loop: CASSQVGLGETQYF. DNA for the CDR3: TGCGCCAGCAGCCAAGTTGGACTGGGGGAGACCCAGTACTTC.

Notes on this clone: This sample also contains other DNA sequences that code for the same CDR3. This rearrangement joins TRBV27 to TRBJ2-7, with TRBD1 matching 8 bases. This CDR3 is 16 amino acids long. CDR1 is MNHEY and CDR2 is SMNVEV in the germline V gene (reference sequence). V trimming: 3 bases; J trimming: 2 bases; junction bases outside the gene matches: 9. CDR3 in DNA: TGTGCCAGCAGTTTGCTCGGAGGACAGGGTCCCTACGAGCAGTACTTC. As protein: CASSLLGGQGPYEQYF.

This chain connects TRBV27 to TRBJ2-7; the D call may be TRBD1 or TRBD2 (5 bases each). V lost 5 bases and J 7 bases, leaving 24 bases between the germline ends. Germline V gives CDR1 MNHEY, CDR2 SMNVEV (reference sequence). The CDR3 contains 16 residues. CDR3 amino acids: CASSPSAGTALYEQYF. The CDR3 DNA sequence: TGTGCCAGCAGTCCCAGCGCCGGGACGGCCCTTTATGAGCAGTACTTC.

To note about this clone: Other DNA variants within this sample encode the same CDR3. V usage is TRBV6-1 and J usage is TRBJ2-7; 12 positions match TRBD2. The CDR3 contains 15 residues. The ends lost 2 bases at V and 4 bases at J; junction bases unmatched: 3. Germline CDR1 MNHNS, CDR2 SASEGT. The CDR3 region is CASSELAGGPYEQYF. In nucleotides, the CDR3 is TGTGCCAGCAGTGAACTAGCGGGAGGGCCGTACGAGCAGTACTTC.

The chain is built from TRBV27 and TRBJ1-2, with D uncertain. The ends were cut back, 9 bases at V and 2 bases at J, with 16 bases in the middle. The CDR3 contains 14 residues. CDR1 MNHEY and CDR2 SMNVEV come from the germline V gene (reference sequence). The CDR3: CASRISGWNYGYTF. DNA of the CDR3: TGTGCCAGTAGAATCTCGGGGTGGAACTATGGCTACACCTTC.

The chain joins TRBV7-9 to TRBJ2-3; 7 nucleotides agree with TRBD1. The CDR3 spans 15 residues. Trimming removed 3 bases from V and 1 base from J; junction bases left unmatched: 4. Per germline, CDR1 SEHNR and CDR2 FQNEAQ (reference sequence). The CDR3 DNA reads as TGTGCCAGCAGCTTTACAGGGGACGGCACAGATACGCAGTATTTT. Amino acids: CASSFTGDGTDTQYF.

The chain carries TRBV14 and TRBJ2-1; D might be TRBD1 (6 bases). V dropped 6 bases and J dropped 6 bases, with 15 bases sitting between them. Germline V CDR1 and CDR2: SGHDN, FVKESK. The CDR3 has 14 residues. DNA for the CDR3: TGTGCCAGCAGTAACGGGACAAATTTCAATGAGCAGTTCTTC. It specifies CASSNGTNFNEQFF.

The rearrangement joins TRBV7-3 to TRBJ2-7; 7 bases line up with TRBD1. Looked up from germline, CDR1 is SGHTA and CDR2 is FQGTGA. With 2 bases clipped from V and 5 bases from J, the junction kept 9 bases outside the gene matches. This CDR3 comprises 15 residues. The CDR3 nucleotides are TGTGCCAGCAGCTTATGGCCGACAGGGTCACACGAGCAGTACTTC. Translated, it gives CASSLWPTGSHEQYF.

The chain recombines TRBV4-3 with TRBJ1-4; unclear D gene. Trimming took off 4 bases at V and 2 bases at J, with 14 bases between the two ends. The germline gives CDR1 LGHNA, CDR2 YSLEER. The CDR3 has 16 amino acids. The CDR3 nucleotides are TGCGCCAGCAGCCGCCTCACCTACGGGACTAATGAAAAACTGTTTTTT. It encodes CASSRLTYGTNEKLFF.

The chain links TRBV27 to TRBJ2-7, with 8 bases fitting TRBD2. The CDR3 length is 17 residues. The germline CDR1 and CDR2 sequences are MNHEY and SMNVEV (reference sequence). V dropped 6 bases and J dropped 3; count of bases not matched to a gene: 16. The CDR3 loop is CASSLLPLAGRFYEQYF. In DNA form, the CDR3 reads TGTGCCAGCAGCCTACTCCCTCTAGCGGGCCGTTTCTACGAGCAGTACTTC.

V usage is TRBV11-2 and J usage is TRBJ2-1; 8 bases are a match to TRBD2. The CDR3 consists of 14 residues. Germline trimming cut 5 bases from V and 8 bases from J; bases unmatched to any gene: 8. Germline V gene lookup returns CDR1 SGHAT and CDR2 FQNNGV. CDR3 amino acids: CASSKGLGVDEQFF. The CDR3 DNA is TGTGCCAGCAGCAAGGGACTAGGGGTCGATGAGCAGTTCTTC.

This clone was found a few times. The same CDR3 is also encoded by other DNA sequences in this sample. The chain employs TRBV27 and TRBJ1-1, with D unclear. The CDR3 has 11 residues. Germline values: CDR1 MNHEY, CDR2 SMNVEV (reference sequence). The ends were cut back, 3 bases at V and 5 bases at J, with 4 bases in the middle. The DNA for the CDR3 is TGTGCCAGCAGTTTGGGGACTGAAGCTTTCTTT. This codes for CASSLGTEAFF.

The chain is built from TRBV5-4 and TRBJ1-4, with D unresolved. V was cut by 4 bases and J by 8 bases, with 12 bases left in between. The CDR3 totals 13 residues. Germline V gene data show CDR1 as SGHNT and CDR2 as YYREEE (reference sequence). CDR3 bases: TGTGCCAGCAGCCCGGCTGGAGGGGAAAAACTGTTTTTT. Its protein is CASSPAGGEKLFF.